The 15 T cell receptor beta chains in this list originate from one sample, sequenced in a study of relationships among human T cell subsets. Semiquantitative ARM-PCR amplified T cell receptor alpha and beta CDR3 regions from mRNA. Tagged nested gene-specific primers were used first, then communal superprimers amplified exponentially. TCRdb redid the calling of the multiplex PCR reads with MiXCR, one entry per CDR3 protein. In the table there are approximately 15,000 distinct CDR3 sequences, about 60% of which are singletons. Sequences were obtained from total T cells sorted from blood. Every receptor here comes from a man between 40 and 49 years old in good health.

The rearrangement links TRBV6-5 to TRBJ2-5; 12 nucleotides line up with TRBD2. Germline V gene data show CDR1 as MNHEY and CDR2 as SVGAGI. The V segment lost 2 bases and the J segment 4 bases; nucleotides outside the gene matches: 5. This CDR3 region has 16 residues. The chain's CDR3 is CASSYRPSGRGETQYF. The CDR3 region has the DNA TGTGCCAGCAGTTACCGTCCTAGCGGGAGGGGAGAGACCCAGTACTTC.

The rearrangement joins TRBV11-2 to TRBJ1-1, with 7 bases identical to TRBD1. The CDR3 is 14 residues long. Germline-derived CDR1 and CDR2 are SGHAT and FQNNGV. With V trimmed by 4 bases and J by 5 bases, 7 bases remained unmatched. The CDR3 DNA reads as TGTGCCAGCAGCTCCCCGACAGGGCGGACTGAAGCTTTCTTT. Residues: CASSSPTGRTEAFF.

This clonotype showed up just a few times. J is TRBJ2-1 and V is TRBV10-3; 11 positions agree with TRBD2. Trimming took 0 bases from V and 8 from J; bases not matched to a gene: 6. The V gene's germline CDR1 is ENHRY and CDR2 SYGVKD. This CDR3 has 16 amino acids. In DNA, the CDR3 is TGTGCCATCAGTGAGTCGACTAGCGGGGCAAGGGATGAGCAGTTCTTC. This translates into CAISESTSGARDEQFF.

The chain joins TRBV2 to TRBJ1-1; D is ambiguous. The CDR3 runs to 15 residues. Germline-derived CDR1 and CDR2 are SNHLY and FYNNEI. The V and J ends lost 5 bases and 2 bases respectively, with 15 bases between them. CDR3 nucleotides: TGTGCCAGCAGTCTTGATCTGAATAGTAACACTGAAGCTTTCTTT. It yields the protein CASSLDLNSNTEAFF.

The chain couples TRBV18 to TRBJ2-7, with D hard to call. Germline lookup yields CDR1 KGHSH and CDR2 LQKENI. Trimming stripped 3 bases from V and 2 bases from J, with 5 bases between. The length of the CDR3 is 12 residues. CDR3 nucleotide sequence: TGTGCCAGCTCACCCCAGGCCTACGAGCAGTACTTC. Translating gives CASSPQAYEQYF. The entire variable domain, with the rest obtained from reference TRBV18 and TRBJ2-7, is as follows: NAGVMQNPRHLVRRRGQEARLRCSPMKGHSHVYWYRQLPEEGLKFMVYLQKENIIDESGMPKERFSAEFPKEGPSILRIQQVVRGDSAAYFCASSPQAYEQYFGPGTRLTVT.

This sequence joins TRBV20-1 and TRBJ1-5, with TRBD1 matching over 9 bases. V lost 5 bases to trimming and J lost 0 bases; unmatched junction nucleotides: 14. This CDR3 is 18 amino acids long. Germline V gives CDR1 DFQATT, CDR2 SNEGSKA (reference sequence). The CDR3 protein is CSAPSGTGTTYSNQPQHF. DNA of the CDR3: TGCAGTGCTCCTTCCGGGACAGGGACAACCTATAGCAATCAGCCCCAGCATTTT.

This sequence joins TRBV2 and TRBJ1-6, with unresolved D. The CDR3 contains 14 residues. Trimming left V 8 bases short and J 7 bases short, with 15 bases between. The germline V gene encodes CDR1 SNHLY and CDR2 FYNNEI. CDR3 nucleotides: TGTGCCAGCGGCGTGGGCAGAGGAAATTCACCCCTCCACTTT. Translating gives CASGVGRGNSPLHF.

The V call is TRBV4-2, the J call TRBJ1-5; no clear D. Trimming left V 0 bases short and J 1 base short, with 4 bases between. Germline V CDR1 and CDR2: LGHNA, YNFKEQ. There are 14 residues in the CDR3. CDR3 region: CASSQERSNQPQHF. CDR3 nucleotides: TGTGCCAGCAGCCAAGAACGGAGCAATCAGCCCCAGCATTTT.

V is TRBV29-1 and J is TRBJ2-1; D not resolved. Deletions cut 7 bases from V and 3 bases from J, with 16 bases between. The CDR3 loop spans 14 amino acids. Germline V lookup: CDR1 SQVTM, CDR2 ANQGSEA. This CDR3 reads CSGVKVNVYNEQFF. The CDR3 nucleotides read TGCAGCGGAGTGAAGGTTAACGTCTACAATGAGCAGTTCTTC.

This clonotype turned up a few times. The chain has TRBV20-1 and TRBJ2-1; D may be TRBD1 (5 bases). The V and J ends lost 1 base and 6 bases respectively, with 7 bases between them. Germline V gene sequence: CDR1 DFQATT, CDR2 SNEGSKA (reference sequence). The CDR3 runs 12 residues. The CDR3 spells CSARGGGNEQFF. For the CDR3, the DNA is TGCAGTGCTAGAGGGGGCGGCAATGAGCAGTTCTTC.

The rearrangement joins TRBV7-9 to TRBJ2-1; D possibly corresponds to TRBD2 (6 bases). Trimming pared 5 bases from V and 4 bases from J, leaving 18 bases between. CDR1 is SEHNR and CDR2 is FQNEAQ in the germline V gene (reference sequence). The CDR3 runs 16 residues. The CDR3 DNA reads as TGTGCCAGCAGCCACGCCGGGACGGGAGTTTACAATGAGCAGTTCTTC. It encodes CASSHAGTGVYNEQFF.

By sample fraction, this clonotype is medium-sized. One end of the junction does not line up with germline, which may come from a read error. This chain connects TRBV7-7 to TRBJ2-5; D may be TRBD2 (6 bases). CDR3 length equals 15 residues. The germline CDR1 and CDR2 sequences are SSHAT and FNYEAQ (reference sequence). The CDR3 DNA is TGTGCTAGCAGCTTAGGCCCAGCGGGCGGTGAGACCCAGTACTTC. Translation: CASSLGPAGGETQYF.

The rearrangement uses TRBV20-1 and TRBJ2-7, with D possibly being TRBD1 (5 bases). The CDR3 is 15 amino acids. V was trimmed by 2 bases and J by 4 bases, leaving 18 bases between them. From germline, CDR1 is DFQATT and CDR2 SNEGSKA (reference sequence). The DNA of the CDR3 is TGCAGTGCTAGAAGGGGCGCTACCCCCCCATACGAGCAGTACTTC. Amino acid sequence: CSARRGATPPYEQYF.

This clonotype was seen only a few times. The chain recombines TRBV7-6 with TRBJ2-1; no definite D call. The length of the CDR3 is 14 residues. Germline V gene data show CDR1 as SGHVS and CDR2 as FNYEAQ. V was pared by 2 bases and J by 3 bases, with 8 bases between. This CDR3 reads CASSLRTDYNEQFF. The CDR3 DNA is TGTGCCAGCAGCTTAAGGACGGACTACAATGAGCAGTTCTTC.

This chain links TRBV19 with TRBJ2-1; TRBD1 matches at 11 bases. The germline gives CDR1 LNHDA, CDR2 SQIVND (reference sequence). The trim removed 7 bases at V and 8 bases at J, leaving 7 bases unmatched. This CDR3 spans 14 amino acids. CDR3 in DNA: TGTGCCAGTATTGGTCGGGACAGGGGGTATGAGCAGTTCTTC. This encodes CASIGRDRGYEQFF.